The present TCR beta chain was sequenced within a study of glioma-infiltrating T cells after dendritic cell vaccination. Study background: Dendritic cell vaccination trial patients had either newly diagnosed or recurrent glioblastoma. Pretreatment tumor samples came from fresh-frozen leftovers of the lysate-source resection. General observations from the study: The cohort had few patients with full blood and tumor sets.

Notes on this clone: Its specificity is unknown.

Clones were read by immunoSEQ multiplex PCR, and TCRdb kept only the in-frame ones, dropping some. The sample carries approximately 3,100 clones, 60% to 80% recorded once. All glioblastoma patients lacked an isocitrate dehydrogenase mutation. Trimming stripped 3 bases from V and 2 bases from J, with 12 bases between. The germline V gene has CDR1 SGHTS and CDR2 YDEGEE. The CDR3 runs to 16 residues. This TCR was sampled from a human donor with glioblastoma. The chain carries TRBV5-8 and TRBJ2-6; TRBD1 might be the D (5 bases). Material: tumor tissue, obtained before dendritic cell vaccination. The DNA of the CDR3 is TGTGCCAGCAGCTCGTTCCAGGGTACTGGGGCCAACGTCCTGACTTTC. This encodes CASSSFQGTGANVLTF.